This passage covers 8 T cell receptor beta chains from one sample sequenced in a study of identical twins. TCRdb used MiXCR to reprocess the 5' RACE reads, holding one entry per CDR3 protein. Seen here are 450,000 or so distinct CDR3 sequences, around a sixth observed once, and the top ten hold around 10%. The sample was naive T cells sorted from blood. The receptors originated from a man over 45 in good health.

This clonotype was observed many times. The chain employs TRBV20-1 and TRBJ1-1; TRBD1 agrees at 12 bases. Germline V lookup: CDR1 DFQATT, CDR2 SNEGSKA (reference sequence). This CDR3 contains 16 residues. Trimming removed 6 bases from V and 4 bases from J; junction bases left unmatched: 12. The CDR3 protein is CSALTGTGGRITEAFF. CDR3 nucleotide sequence: TGCAGTGCCTTAACCGGGACAGGGGGCAGGATCACTGAAGCTTTCTTT.

The table lists this clonotype with a few counts. This chain connects TRBV28 to TRBJ2-7, with unresolved D. V shed 3 bases and J shed 2 bases, with 11 bases lying between them. CDR3 length equals 14 residues. Germline V lookup: CDR1 MDHEN, CDR2 SYDVKM. CDR3 amino acids: CASSFTATTYEQYF. DNA for the CDR3: TGTGCCAGCAGTTTTACGGCAACTACCTACGAGCAGTACTTC. Based on the CDR3 plus reference TRBV28 and TRBJ2-7, the full variable domain is DVKVTQSSRYLVKRTGEKVFLECVQDMDHENMFWYRQDPGLGLRLIYFSYDVKMKEKGDIPEGYSVSREKKERFSLILESASTNQTSMYLCASSFTATTYEQYFGPGTRLTVT.

A few counts support this clonotype. V is TRBV20-1 and J is TRBJ2-4; the D gene is possibly TRBD2 (5 bases). Per the germline V gene, CDR1 is DFQATT and CDR2 is SNEGSKA (reference sequence). The V and J ends lost 3 bases and 0 bases respectively, with 9 bases between them. The CDR3 length is 14 residues. CDR3 sequence: CSASDGLAKNIQYF. The CDR3 coding sequence is TGCAGTGCTAGTGACGGACTAGCCAAAAACATTCAGTACTTC.

In this sample, this clonotype turned up a few times. The V and J genes are TRBV28 and TRBJ2-5; 8 bases align to TRBD2. Per germline, CDR1 MDHEN and CDR2 SYDVKM. The V segment lost 5 bases and the J segment 5 bases; nucleotides outside the gene matches: 13. The CDR3 totals 16 residues. Here the CDR3 DNA reads TGTGCCAGCAGTCCCCCCGGGGGGGGACTAGGGGAGACCCAGTACTTC. It codes for CASSPPGGGLGETQYF.

V is TRBV19 and J is TRBJ2-1, with D possibly matching TRBD1 (6 bases). There are 16 residues in the CDR3. The V gene lost 1 base and the J gene lost 7 bases, with 17 bases spanning the gap. The germline CDR1 and CDR2 sequences are LNHDA and SQIVND (reference sequence). In DNA, the CDR3 is TGTGCCAGTAGTATAGGCTCAGGGGCGCCTAAAAATGAGCAGTTCTTC. It yields the protein CASSIGSGAPKNEQFF.

This clonotype was seen only a few times. CDR3 sequence reads: CASSQDTLAGLSGNTIYF. In DNA form, the CDR3 reads TGTGCCAGCAGCCAAGACACCCTCGCGGGTCTATCTGGAAACACCATATATTTT. The V and J genes are TRBV3-1 and TRBJ1-3; no clear D gene. Germline V lookup: CDR1 LGHDT, CDR2 YNNKEL (reference sequence). V shed 0 bases and J shed 1 base, with 16 bases lying between them. This CDR3 has 18 amino acids.

This clonotype came up many times. The rearrangement links TRBV6-2 or TRBV6-3 to TRBJ1-3; D unclear. The V gene lost 6 bases and the J gene lost 4 bases, with 10 bases spanning the gap. Germline V gene sequence: CDR1 MNHEY, CDR2 SVGEGT. The CDR3 runs to 13 residues. The CDR3 region has the DNA TGTGCCAGCAGCTCCTTTCAAGGAAACACCATATATTTT. Translating it yields CASSSFQGNTIYF.

The V gene is TRBV5-1, the J gene TRBJ1-4; D possibly corresponds to TRBD1 (6 bases). Germline CDR1 and CDR2: SGHRS and YFSETQ. The germline V and J ends were trimmed by 4 bases and 1 base, with 14 bases remaining between them. The CDR3 runs 16 residues. CDR3 nucleotide sequence: TGCGCCAGCAGCCTACAGGGAATGGGAACTAATGAAAAACTGTTTTTT. Its protein is CASSLQGMGTNEKLFF.